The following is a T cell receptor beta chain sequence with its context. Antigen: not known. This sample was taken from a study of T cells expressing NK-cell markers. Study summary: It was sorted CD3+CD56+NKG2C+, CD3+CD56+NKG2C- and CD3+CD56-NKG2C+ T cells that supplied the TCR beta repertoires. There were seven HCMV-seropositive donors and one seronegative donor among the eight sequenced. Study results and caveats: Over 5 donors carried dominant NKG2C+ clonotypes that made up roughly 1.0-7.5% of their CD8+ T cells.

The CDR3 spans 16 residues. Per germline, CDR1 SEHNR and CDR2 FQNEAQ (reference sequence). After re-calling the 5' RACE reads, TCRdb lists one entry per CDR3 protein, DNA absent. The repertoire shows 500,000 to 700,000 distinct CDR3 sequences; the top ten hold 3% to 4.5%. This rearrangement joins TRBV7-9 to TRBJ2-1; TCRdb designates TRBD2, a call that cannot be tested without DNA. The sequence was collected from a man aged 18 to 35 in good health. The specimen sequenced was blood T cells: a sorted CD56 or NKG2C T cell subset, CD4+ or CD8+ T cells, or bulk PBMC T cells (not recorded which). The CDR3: CASSRGLAGIKGEQFF.